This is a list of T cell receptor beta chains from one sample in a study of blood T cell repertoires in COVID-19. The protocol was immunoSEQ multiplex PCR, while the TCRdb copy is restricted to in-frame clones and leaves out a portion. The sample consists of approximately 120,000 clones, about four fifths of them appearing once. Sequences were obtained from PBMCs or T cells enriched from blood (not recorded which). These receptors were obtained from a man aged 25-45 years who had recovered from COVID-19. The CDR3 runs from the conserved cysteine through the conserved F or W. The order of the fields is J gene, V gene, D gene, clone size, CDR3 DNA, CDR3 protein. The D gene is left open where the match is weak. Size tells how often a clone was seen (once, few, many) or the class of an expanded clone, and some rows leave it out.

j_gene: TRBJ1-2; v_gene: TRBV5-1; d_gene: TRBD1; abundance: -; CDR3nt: TGCGCCAGCAGCTTGGGACAGGGGCTTGGCTACACCTTC; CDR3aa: CASSLGQGLGYTF
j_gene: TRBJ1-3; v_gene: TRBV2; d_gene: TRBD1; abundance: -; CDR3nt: TGTGCCACCGGGGACAGGGACTCTGGAAACACCATATATTTT; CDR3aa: CATGDRDSGNTIYF
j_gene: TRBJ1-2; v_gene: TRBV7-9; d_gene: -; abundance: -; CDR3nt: TGTGCCAGCAGCTTGACAGAGACTAACTATGGCTACACCTTC; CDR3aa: CASSLTETNYGYTF
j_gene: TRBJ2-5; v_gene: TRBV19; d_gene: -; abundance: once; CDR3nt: TGTGCCAGTAGTTCCTCCAGGGCCGGGGAGACCCAGTACTTC; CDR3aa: CASSSSRAGETQYF
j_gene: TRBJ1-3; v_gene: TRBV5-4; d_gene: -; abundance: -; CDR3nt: TGTGCCAGCAGCACCACACTAATGGGAAACACCATATATTTT; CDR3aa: CASSTTLMGNTIYF
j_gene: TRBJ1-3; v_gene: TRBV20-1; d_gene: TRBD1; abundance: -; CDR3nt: TGCAGTGCTAGTCCTACTCCGGGACAGGGGGTCCGAAGTCCCGGAAACACCATATATTTT; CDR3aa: CSASPTPGQGVRSPGNTIYF
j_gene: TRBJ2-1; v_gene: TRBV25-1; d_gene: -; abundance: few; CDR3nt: TGTGCCAGCAGTGAATCAGGGGCAGGGACCAATGAGCAGTTCTTC; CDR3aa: CASSESGAGTNEQFF
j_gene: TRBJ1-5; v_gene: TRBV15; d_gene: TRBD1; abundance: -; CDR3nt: TGTGCCACCAGCAGAGATATGCGAGGGGGCGGTCAGCCCCAGCATTTT; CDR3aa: CATSRDMRGGGQPQHF
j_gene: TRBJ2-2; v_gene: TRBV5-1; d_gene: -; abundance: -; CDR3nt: -; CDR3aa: CASSGQGFGAGELFF
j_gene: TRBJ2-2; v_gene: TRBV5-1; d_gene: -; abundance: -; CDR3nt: TGCGCCAGCAGCAGGACCCCCCGACGGGATACCGGGGAGCTGTTTTTT; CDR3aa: CASSRTPRRDTGELFF
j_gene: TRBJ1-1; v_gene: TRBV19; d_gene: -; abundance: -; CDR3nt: TGTGCCAGTAGTAAAACAGGGCAGAACACTGAAGCTTTCTTT; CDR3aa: CASSKTGQNTEAFF
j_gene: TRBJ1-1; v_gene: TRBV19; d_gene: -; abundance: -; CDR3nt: TGTGCCAGTAGTATAGGAGGCCTCGAGGCTGAAGCTTTCTTT; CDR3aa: CASSIGGLEAEAFF
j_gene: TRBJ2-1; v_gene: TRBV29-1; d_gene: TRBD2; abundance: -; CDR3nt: TGCAGCATAAGACTAGCGGGATTCCCCAATGAGCAGTTCTTC; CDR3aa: CSIRLAGFPNEQFF
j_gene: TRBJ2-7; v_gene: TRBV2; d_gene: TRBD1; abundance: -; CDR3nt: TGTGCCAGCACAGGGACAGCGGAATACGAGCAGTACTTC; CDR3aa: CASTGTAEYEQYF
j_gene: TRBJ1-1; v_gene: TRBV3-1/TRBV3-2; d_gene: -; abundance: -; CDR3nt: TGTGCCAGCAGCCAAGTATTAGGGGGAAGAAGCACTGAAGCTTTCTTT; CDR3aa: CASSQVLGGRSTEAFF
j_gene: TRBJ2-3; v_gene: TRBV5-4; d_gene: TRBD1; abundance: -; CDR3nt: TGTGCCAGCAGGCCTGGACAGGGCACAGATACGCAGTATTTT; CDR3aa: CASRPGQGTDTQYF
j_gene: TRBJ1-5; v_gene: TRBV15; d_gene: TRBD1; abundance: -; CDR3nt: TGTGCCACCAGCCCAGACAGGGGACAGCCCCAGCATTTT; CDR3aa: CATSPDRGQPQHF
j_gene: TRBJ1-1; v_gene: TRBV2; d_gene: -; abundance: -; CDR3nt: TGTGCCAGCAGGGGGGGTTCTCGGCAGACTGAAGCTTTCTTT; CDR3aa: CASRGGSRQTEAFF
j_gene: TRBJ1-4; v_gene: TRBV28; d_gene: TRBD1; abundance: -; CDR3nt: TGTGCCAGCAGCCTGAGGACAGGGGGAAATGAAAAACTGTTTTTT; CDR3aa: CASSLRTGGNEKLFF
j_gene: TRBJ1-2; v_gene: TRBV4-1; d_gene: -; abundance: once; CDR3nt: TGCGCCAGCAGCCAAGCATCCTCGGCGGATGGCTACACCTTC; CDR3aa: CASSQASSADGYTF
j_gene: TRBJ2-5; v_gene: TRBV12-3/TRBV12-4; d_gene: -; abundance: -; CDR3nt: TGTGCCAGCAGGTACAGGGTGCAAGAGACCCAGTACTTC; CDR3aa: CASRYRVQETQYF
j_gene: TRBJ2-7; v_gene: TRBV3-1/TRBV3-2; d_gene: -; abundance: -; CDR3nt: TGTGCCAGCAGCCCCAGCAGCGGTAACTCCTACGAGCAGTACTTC; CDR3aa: CASSPSSGNSYEQYF
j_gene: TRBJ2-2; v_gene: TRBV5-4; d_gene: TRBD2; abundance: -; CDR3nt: TGTGCCAGCAGCTTGGGGGCTAGCGGGAGCACCGGGGAGCTGTTTTTT; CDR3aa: CASSLGASGSTGELFF
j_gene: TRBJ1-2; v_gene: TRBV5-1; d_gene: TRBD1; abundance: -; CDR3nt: TGCGCCAGCAGCTTGCAGACAGGACAGGCCTATGGCTACACCTTC; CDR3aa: CASSLQTGQAYGYTF
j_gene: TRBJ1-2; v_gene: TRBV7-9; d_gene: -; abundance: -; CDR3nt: TGTGCCAGCAGCTTAGAGGTCAGACAATATGGCTACACCTTC; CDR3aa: CASSLEVRQYGYTF
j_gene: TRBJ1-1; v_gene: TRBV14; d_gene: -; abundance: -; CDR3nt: TGTGCCAGCAGCCAAGAAGGACTGTTGAACACTGAAGCTTTCTTT; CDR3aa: CASSQEGLLNTEAFF
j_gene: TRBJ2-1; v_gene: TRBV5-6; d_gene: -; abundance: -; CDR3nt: TGTGCCAGCATCAACCGTGGCAGAAACAGAAATGAGCAGTTCTTC; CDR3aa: CASINRGRNRNEQFF
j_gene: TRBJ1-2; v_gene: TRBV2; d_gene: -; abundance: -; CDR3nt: TGTGCCAGCAGTGCGAACTATGGCTACACCTTC; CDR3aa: CASSANYGYTF
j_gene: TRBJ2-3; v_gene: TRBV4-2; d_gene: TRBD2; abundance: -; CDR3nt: TGTGCCAGCAGCATCAGTAGGGGCCTAGCGGATCTCACAGATACGCAGTATTTT; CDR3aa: CASSISRGLADLTDTQYF
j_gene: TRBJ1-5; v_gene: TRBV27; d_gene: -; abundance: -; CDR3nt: TGTGCCAGCAGTTTACGGGGGATGTATCAGCCCCAGCATTTT; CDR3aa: CASSLRGMYQPQHF
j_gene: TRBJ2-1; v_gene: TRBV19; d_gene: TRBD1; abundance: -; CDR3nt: TGTGCCAGTAGTGAGCCCCGGGACAGGGGTCAATATGGGGATGAGCAGTTCTTC; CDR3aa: CASSEPRDRGQYGDEQFF
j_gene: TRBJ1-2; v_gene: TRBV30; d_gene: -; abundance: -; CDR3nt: TGTGCCTGGAGTGATAACAGCTATGGCTACACCTTC; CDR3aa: CAWSDNSYGYTF
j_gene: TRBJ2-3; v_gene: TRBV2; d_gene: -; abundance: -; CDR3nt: TGTGCCAGCAGGGCGACGGGGAGAACGCAGTATTTT; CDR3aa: CASRATGRTQYF
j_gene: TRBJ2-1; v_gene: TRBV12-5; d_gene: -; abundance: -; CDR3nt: TGTGCTAGTGGTTTGGTACTTGGACTCCCCCCGGGTCCTGAGCAGTTCTTC; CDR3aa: CASGLVLGLPPGPEQFF
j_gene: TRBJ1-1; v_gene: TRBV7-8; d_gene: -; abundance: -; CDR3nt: TGTGCCAGCAGCTACCTCGAGGTAGCTGAAGCTTTCTTT; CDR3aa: CASSYLEVAEAFF
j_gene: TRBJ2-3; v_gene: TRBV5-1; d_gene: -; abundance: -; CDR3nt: TGCGCCAGCAGCCCCTCGCCCAATCAGGATACGCAGTATTTT; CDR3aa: CASSPSPNQDTQYF
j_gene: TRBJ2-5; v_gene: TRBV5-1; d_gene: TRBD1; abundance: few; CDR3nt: TGCGCCAGCAGCTGGTCGGGACAGGCACAAGAGACCCAGTACTTC; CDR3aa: CASSWSGQAQETQYF
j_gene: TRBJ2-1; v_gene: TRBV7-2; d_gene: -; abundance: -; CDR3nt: TGTGCCAGCAGCTTTAGTACAGCCACGGATGAGCAGTTCTTC; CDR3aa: CASSFSTATDEQFF
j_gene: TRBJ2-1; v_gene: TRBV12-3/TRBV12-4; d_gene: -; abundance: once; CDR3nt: TGTGCCAGCAGTTTAGCAGGGGTCAATGAGCAGTTCTTC; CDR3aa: CASSLAGVNEQFF
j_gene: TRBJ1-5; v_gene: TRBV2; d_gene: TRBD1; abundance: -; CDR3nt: TGTGCCAGCTCTAACAGGGGGCTGGACAATCAGCCCCAGCATTTT; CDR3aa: CASSNRGLDNQPQHF
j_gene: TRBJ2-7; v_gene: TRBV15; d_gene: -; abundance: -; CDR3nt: TGTGCCACCAGCAGAGTAGGAGATGAGCAGTACTTC; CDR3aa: CATSRVGDEQYF